This paragraph reports one T cell receptor (beta chain). In the authors' methods: The assay estimated nucleated cells by amplifying reference gene primers. Generated by immunoSEQ multiplex PCR, the TCRdb table keeps only in-frame clones and is missing some. From that table come the V and J calls and clone size; the DNA was used to work out D and trimming. The data show fewer than 30,000 clones, around 83% seen once. This sample was taken from a study of blood T cell repertoires in COVID-19. V lost 1 base, J lost 9 bases, and 10 bases lay in between. Germline CDR1 reads LNHDA; CDR2 reads SQIVND (reference sequence). This CDR3 is 13 amino acids long.

This receptor was identified in a human donor in a cohort sampled during active COVID-19. Source material: peripheral blood. V is TRBV19 and J is TRBJ2-1; D not resolved. The CDR3 sequence is CASSIATLSEQFF. CDR3 in DNA: TGTGCCAGTAGTATAGCAACGCTGAGTGAGCAGTTCTTC.